This is a list of T cell receptor beta chains from one sample in a study of shared clonotypes between healthy human individuals. Libraries were prepared by immunoSEQ multiplex PCR; TCRdb keeps only in-frame clonotypes and omits some of them. The sample holds around 2.1 million clones, around 93% seen once. Sequencing was done on a sample of naive CD8+ T cells from PBMCs. Receptors originate from a man younger than 35 in good health. Some clones in this sample may be carry-over from other donors' samples. The CDR3 runs from the conserved cysteine through the conserved F or W. The D gene is left open where the match is weak. Only part of the rows carry a size: once, few, many, or a class if the clone is expanded.

V gene	clone size	J gene	D gene	CDR3 protein	CDR3 DNA
TRBV7-9	-	TRBJ2-2	-	CASSSGVRTGELFF	TGTGCCAGCAGCTCAGGGGTGAGGACCGGGGAGCTGTTTTTT
TRBV4-1	-	TRBJ2-7	TRBD1	CASSQVRTGDSYEQYF	TGCGCCAGCAGCCAAGTTAGGACAGGGGATTCCTACGAGCAGTACTTC
TRBV29-1	-	TRBJ2-1	-	CSVVGRSGLKKSYNEQFF	TGCAGCGTTGTTGGTCGGTCGGGACTCAAAAAATCCTACAATGAGCAGTTCTTC
TRBV30	-	TRBJ2-7	TRBD1	CAWSVGQGTSYEQYF	TGTGCCTGGAGTGTGGGACAGGGAACCTCCTACGAGCAGTACTTC
TRBV6-6	-	TRBJ2-1	-	CASSYEQSEQFF	TGTGCCAGCAGTTACGAACAGAGTGAGCAGTTCTTC
TRBV2	-	TRBJ1-1	-	CASSDRGTLFENTEAFF	TGTGCCAGCAGTGATCGGGGGACCCTATTTGAAAACACTGAAGCTTTCTTT
TRBV11-2	-	TRBJ2-7	TRBD2	CASSLLLASGRAREQYF	TGTGCCAGCAGCTTACTTTTAGCGAGCGGGAGGGCCCGAGAGCAGTACTTC
TRBV11-2	-	TRBJ2-7	-	CASSLVSGRDYEQYF	TGTGCCAGCAGCTTAGTCTCCGGCAGGGACTACGAGCAGTACTTC
TRBV7-3	-	TRBJ2-7	-	CASSLHQTSSYEQYF	TGTGCCAGCAGCCTACACCAGACTAGCTCCTACGAGCAGTACTTC
TRBV9	-	TRBJ1-3	TRBD1	CASRPGTGDGNTIYF	TGTGCCAGCAGACCCGGGACAGGGGATGGAAACACCATATATTTT
TRBV10-2	-	TRBJ2-7	TRBD2	CASINAGTVTSGRSYEQYF	TGCGCCAGCATCAATGCAGGGACCGTCACTAGCGGGAGATCCTACGAGCAGTACTTC
TRBV7-2	-	TRBJ2-2	TRBD2	CASSHGTSFYVTGELFF	TGTGCCAGCAGCCACGGGACTAGCTTCTATGTCACCGGGGAGCTGTTTTTT
TRBV5-5	-	TRBJ2-7	TRBD1	CASSGQGAPSSYEQYF	TGTGCCAGCAGCGGCCAGGGGGCGCCCAGCTCCTACGAGCAGTACTTC
TRBV5-1	-	TRBJ2-2	-	CASSPTSNTGELFF	TGCGCCAGCAGCCCGACATCGAACACCGGGGAGCTGTTTTTT
TRBV6-1	-	TRBJ2-1	TRBD2	CASSELAGVVYNEQFF	TGTGCCAGCAGTGAATTAGCGGGAGTCGTCTACAATGAGCAGTTCTTC
TRBV10-3	-	TRBJ2-7	TRBD1	CAISESGQGEYLSYEQYF	TGTGCCATCAGTGAGTCGGGACAGGGGGAATATCTGTCCTACGAGCAGTACTTC
TRBV28	-	TRBJ2-1	-	CASSLIGGYNEQFF	TGTGCCAGCAGTTTAATCGGTGGATACAATGAGCAGTTCTTC
TRBV11-2	once	TRBJ1-1	-	CASSLGPSTEAFF	TGTGCCAGCAGCTTAGGGCCCAGCACTGAAGCTTTCTTT
TRBV5-1	-	TRBJ2-7	-	CASSSEGAGTSLGEQYF	TGCGCCAGCAGCTCGGAGGGAGCCGGGACAAGTCTGGGGGAGCAGTACTTC
TRBV7-2	once	TRBJ2-7	-	CASSLFRAAGTYEQYF	TGTGCCAGCAGCTTATTTCGGGCGGCAGGTACCTACGAGCAGTACTTC
TRBV29-1	-	TRBJ2-1	TRBD1	CSARTGYAEQFF	TGCAGCGCCCGGACAGGGTACGCTGAGCAGTTCTTC
TRBV7-3	-	TRBJ2-5	TRBD2	CASSPGLAGGQETQYF	TGTGCCAGCAGCCCGGGACTAGCGGGAGGGCAAGAGACCCAGTACTTC
TRBV6-1	-	TRBJ2-7	-	CASSNTGGYEQYF	TGTGCCAGCAGTAACACCGGGGGCTACGAGCAGTACTTC
TRBV19	-	TRBJ1-5	-	CASRWGGPQPQHF	TGTGCCAGTAGATGGGGGGGCCCTCAGCCCCAGCATTTT
TRBV15	-	TRBJ2-2	-	CATSRGGTNTGELFF	TGTGCCACCAGCAGAGGTGGGACGAACACCGGGGAGCTGTTTTTT
TRBV28	-	TRBJ2-1	TRBD2	CASRILAGVINEQFF	TGTGCCAGCAGAATATTAGCGGGAGTTATTAATGAGCAGTTCTTC
TRBV30	-	TRBJ2-2	TRBD2	CAWGLLKRGPNTGELFF	TGTGCCTGGGGGCTCCTAAAGCGGGGGCCGAACACCGGGGAGCTGTTTTTT
TRBV7-2	-	TRBJ1-1	TRBD1	CASRAGQGITEAFF	TGTGCCAGCAGAGCGGGACAGGGCATCACTGAAGCTTTCTTT
TRBV15	-	TRBJ2-5	-	CATSRDTTRGRRASLKETQYF	TGTGCCACCAGCAGAGACACCACCCGGGGCCGAAGGGCCTCCCTAAAAGAGACCCAGTACTTC
TRBV7-8	-	TRBJ2-1	TRBD2	CASSEGLVVEQFF	TGTGCCAGCAGCGAGGGACTAGTGGTTGAGCAGTTCTTC
TRBV2	few	TRBJ2-7	-	CASRTYEQYF	TGTGCCAGCAGAACCTACGAGCAGTACTTC
TRBV9	-	TRBJ1-4	-	CASSGGGGGEKLFF	TGTGCCAGCAGCGGAGGGGGTGGTGGTGAAAAACTGTTTTTT
TRBV9	few	TRBJ2-1	-	CASSVGWGSDEQFF	TGTGCCAGCAGCGTAGGTTGGGGTAGCGATGAGCAGTTCTTC
TRBV5-1	-	TRBJ2-1	-	CASSPVGYYNEQFF	TGCGCCAGCAGCCCTGTCGGGTACTACAATGAGCAGTTCTTC
TRBV4-1	once	TRBJ2-7	-	CASSQDLEGEQYF	TGCGCCAGCAGCCAAGATTTAGAGGGCGAGCAGTACTTC
TRBV4-1	-	TRBJ2-5	-	CASSQSGSWFRGIDQETQYF	TGCGCCAGCAGCCAATCGGGGTCCTGGTTTCGGGGGATTGACCAAGAGACCCAGTACTTC
TRBV19	-	TRBJ1-3	-	CASSISRYFSGNTIYF	TGTGCCAGTAGTATTTCGAGATACTTCTCTGGAAACACCATATATTTT
TRBV2	-	TRBJ2-1	TRBD2	CASSEALAGGGGEQFF	TGTGCCAGCAGTGAAGCGCTAGCGGGAGGAGGTGGTGAGCAGTTCTTC
TRBV19	-	TRBJ1-5	TRBD1	CASMSGQLNQPQHF	TGTGCCAGTATGTCGGGACAGCTCAATCAGCCCCAGCATTTT
TRBV27	once	TRBJ2-7	-	CASSSLTGAGPGSYEQYF	TGTGCCAGCAGTTCTCTTACCGGGGCAGGGCCGGGGTCCTACGAGCAGTACTTC
TRBV9	-	TRBJ2-1	TRBD2	CASSGSGRALFF	TGTGCCAGCAGCGGTAGCGGGAGGGCACTGTTCTTC
TRBV7-9	-	TRBJ2-7	TRBD1	CASSTGELGTVSYEQYF	TGTGCCAGCAGCACCGGGGAGTTGGGGACAGTTTCCTACGAGCAGTACTTC
TRBV11-2	-	TRBJ2-1	TRBD2	CASSAGLANYNEQFF	TGTGCCAGCAGCGCCGGACTAGCGAACTACAATGAGCAGTTCTTC
TRBV5-1	-	TRBJ2-7	-	CASSPGGHLTSYEQYF	TGCGCCAGCAGCCCCGGGGGCCACTTAACCTCCTACGAGCAGTACTTC
TRBV4-3	once	TRBJ2-2	-	CASSQVERPGELFF	TGCGCCAGCAGCCAAGTAGAGAGACCCGGGGAGCTGTTTTTT
TRBV6-4	-	TRBJ2-7	-	CASSEVGISYEQYF	TGTGCCAGCAGTGAAGTAGGCATCTCCTACGAGCAGTACTTC
TRBV15	-	TRBJ1-4	-	CATSRDIGGGYEKLFF	TGTGCCACCAGCAGAGATATCGGGGGCGGGTATGAAAAACTGTTTTTT
TRBV7-8	-	TRBJ1-1	-	CASSSHPGENTEAFF	TGTGCCAGCAGCTCCCATCCAGGGGAGAACACTGAAGCTTTCTTT
TRBV7-8	-	TRBJ1-1	TRBD1	CASSPQSGGNTEAFF	TGTGCCAGCAGCCCTCAGTCAGGGGGCAACACTGAAGCTTTCTTT